The 16 T cell receptor beta chains below come from one sample, sequenced in a study of T cell responses to AZD1222 COVID-19 vaccine. The repertoire was sequenced with immunoSEQ multiplex PCR; TCRdb's copy has only in-frame clones and lacks some. The table has more than 95,000 clones, more than 85% seen once. The material was peripheral blood, obtained on day 0 of AZD1222 vaccination. These receptors all stem from an adult in good health.

The V call is TRBV3-1 (or the pseudogene TRBV3-2), the J call TRBJ2-2, with D perhaps matching TRBD1 (5 bases). Germline V gene lookup returns CDR1 LGHDT and CDR2 YNNKEL (reference sequence). The CDR3 has 17 residues. V was trimmed by 1 base and J by 4 bases, leaving 16 bases between them. The DNA of the CDR3 is TGTGCCAGCAGCCAAGGAGACAGACTGATTAGCACCGGGGAGCTGTTTTTT. Its translation: CASSQGDRLISTGELFF.

The V gene is TRBV10-1, the J gene TRBJ2-5; D is undetermined. The germline V gene encodes CDR1 WNHNN and CDR2 SYGVQD (reference sequence). Trimming took off 8 bases at V and 4 bases at J, with 17 bases between the two ends. CDR3 length equals 14 residues. CDR3 sequence: CASVWTHPIETQYF. DNA of the CDR3: TGCGCCAGCGTATGGACCCACCCGATAGAGACCCAGTACTTC.

The J gene is TRBJ1-1, the V gene TRBV28; no definite D call. CDR3 length: 14 residues. The V end was cut by 4 bases, the J end by 4 bases, with 13 bases between. Germline CDR1 and CDR2: MDHEN and SYDVKM. The CDR3 coding sequence is TGTGCCAGCAGTTACACACCGGGCGGCACTGAAGCTTTCTTT. The encoded protein is CASSYTPGGTEAFF.

This chain uses TRBV7-9 with TRBJ1-4; D not resolved. CDR1 is SEHNR and CDR2 is FQNEAQ in the germline V gene (reference sequence). The CDR3 extends over 15 amino acids. Trimming shortened V by 0 bases and J by 7 bases, and 12 bases separated the two germline ends. The CDR3 DNA follows: TGTGCCAGCAGCTTAGCTAAGGGAGAGGGTGAAAAACTGTTTTTT. Protein: CASSLAKGEGEKLFF.

The CDR3 DNA reads as TGTGCCATCAGGGGACAGTCTTCCCCCTACGAGCAGTACTTC. Residues: CAIRGQSSPYEQYF. The chain carries TRBV10-3 and TRBJ2-7; TRBD1 matches at 7 bases. J was trimmed by 2 bases and V by 6 bases; bases with no gene match: 7. CDR3 length equals 14 residues. Germline CDR1 ENHRY, CDR2 SYGVKD.

This clone was seen just once. The V and J genes are TRBV28 and TRBJ2-5; no definite D call. Germline-derived CDR1 and CDR2 are MDHEN and SYDVKM. The CDR3 covers 12 residues. V was clipped by 5 bases and J by 5 bases, with 9 bases between them. Here the CDR3 DNA reads TGTGCCAGCAGTACTCGCGCGGAGACCCAGTACTTC. Residues: CASSTRAETQYF.

The chain links TRBV19 to TRBJ2-3, with a possible D match to TRBD1 (5 bases). This CDR3 has 13 residues. CDR1 is LNHDA, CDR2 SQIVND, per germline (reference sequence). Trimming removed 7 bases from V and 1 base from J, with 9 bases in between. The CDR3 DNA follows: TGTGCCAGTATAGGGGTGGGCACAGATACGCAGTATTTT. Translation: CASIGVGTDTQYF.

The rearrangement uses TRBV6-4 and TRBJ2-1, with D possibly being TRBD1 or TRBD2 (5 bases each). V lost 6 bases to trimming and J lost 2 bases, with 11 bases between them. This CDR3 region has 14 residues. Germline V gene data show CDR1 as MRHNA and CDR2 as SNTAGT. The CDR3 DNA reads TGTGCCAGCAGCCGGGACGGTCCCTACAATGAGCAGTTCTTC. Translated: CASSRDGPYNEQFF.

The chain uses TRBV11-2 and TRBJ1-2, with 7 bases identical to TRBD1. CDR1 SGHAT and CDR2 FQNNGV come from the germline V gene. The CDR3 has 14 residues. Unmatched junction bases numbered 7, after V lost 4 bases and J lost 5 bases. CDR3 loop: CASSSQGRLYGYTF. DNA of the CDR3: TGTGCCAGCAGCTCACAGGGGCGGCTTTATGGCTACACCTTC.

This sequence joins TRBV7-8 and TRBJ1-6; D is uncertain. V was pared by 5 bases and J by 10 bases, with 24 bases between. The CDR3 runs to 17 residues. CDR1 SGHVS and CDR2 FQNEAQ come from the germline V gene. CDR3 DNA sequence: TGTGCCAGCAGCCCGACCCGGGCAGTGATAGTGGGGTCACCCCTCCACTTT. Protein sequence: CASSPTRAVIVGSPLHF. Complete variable domain (other parts from reference TRBV7-8 and TRBJ1-6): GAGVSQSPRYKVAKRGQDVALRCDPISGHVSLFWYQQALGQGPEFLTYFQNEAQLDKSGLPSDRFFAERPEGSVSTLKIQRTQQEDSAVYLCASSPTRAVIVGSPLHFGNGTRLTVT.

The chain combines TRBV9 with TRBJ2-1; 7 bases map to TRBD2. CDR3 length equals 16 residues. Germline CDR1 and CDR2: SGDLS and YYNGEE. V dropped 0 bases and J dropped 4; count of bases not matched to a gene: 7. CDR3 in amino acids: CASSVAQGLGYNEQFF. In nucleotides, the CDR3 is TGTGCCAGCAGCGTAGCTCAAGGACTAGGGTACAATGAGCAGTTCTTC.

The V call is TRBV5-1, the J call TRBJ2-3; 11 bases are shared with TRBD2. The CDR3 extends over 17 amino acids. The junction had 6 bases not matched to a gene; V was cut back by 3 bases and J by 0 bases. CDR1 is SGHRS, CDR2 YFSETQ, per germline. This CDR3 is CASSSQGTSGSTDTQYF. The CDR3 nucleotides are TGCGCCAGCAGCTCACAAGGGACTAGCGGAAGCACAGATACGCAGTATTTT.

V usage is TRBV28 and J usage is TRBJ2-7, with TRBD1 identical over 8 bases. The CDR3 runs 15 residues. CDR1 and CDR2 from the germline V gene are MDHEN and SYDVKM. V lost 5 bases to trimming and J lost 4 bases; unmatched junction nucleotides: 10. The CDR3 here is CASSPRQGFRYEQYF. CDR3 DNA sequence: TGTGCCAGCAGTCCGCGACAGGGGTTTAGGTACGAGCAGTACTTC.

V usage is TRBV6-2 or TRBV6-3 and J usage is TRBJ2-1, with D hard to call. Germline V gene lookup returns CDR1 MNHEY and CDR2 SVGEGT. V lost 0 bases and J 3 bases, leaving 9 bases between the germline ends. CDR3 length: 15 amino acids. The CDR3 reads CASSYSRQSYNEQFF. The CDR3, as DNA: TGTGCCAGCAGTTACTCGAGACAAAGCTACAATGAGCAGTTCTTC.

This chain joins TRBV4-3 and TRBJ1-4, with TRBD1 matching 7 bases. CDR3 length: 15 residues. V shed 3 bases and J 4 bases; nucleotides not matched to a gene: 5. CDR1 LGHNA and CDR2 YSLEER come from the germline V gene. The CDR3 DNA reads as TGCGCCAGCAGCCACTCAGGGGGAGGTAATGAAAAACTGTTTTTT. This gives the protein CASSHSGGGNEKLFF.

This clone was counted once. The chain recombines TRBV18 with TRBJ2-2; TRBD2 is a possible D gene (6 bases). Trimming removed 3 bases at V and 2 bases at J, with 13 bases between. Germline CDR1 reads KGHSH; CDR2 reads LQKENI. The CDR3 runs to 16 residues. CDR3 loop: CASSPLAAQNTGELFF. Here the CDR3 DNA reads TGTGCCAGCTCACCTTTAGCGGCTCAAAACACCGGGGAGCTGTTTTTT.